This T cell receptor (beta chain) was identified during a study of T cell responses to AZD1222 COVID-19 vaccine. The germline CDR1 and CDR2 sequences are LNHDA and SQIVND (reference sequence). CDR3 length equals 16 residues. The ends lost 5 bases at V and 5 bases at J; junction bases unmatched: 10. Study results and limitations: Donors were chiefly white British, with a greater number of females, and clonal diversity was perhaps underestimated.

The protocol was immunoSEQ multiplex PCR, while the TCRdb copy is restricted to in-frame clones and leaves out a portion. The sample comprises about 110,000 clones, 92% of which are singletons, and over 7% rests with the top ten. Remarks on this clone: Its antigen is currently unknown.

Sequenced material: peripheral blood, taken 28 days after the second AZD1222 dose. This TCR came from an adult who received the AZD1222 COVID-19 vaccine. This chain joins TRBV19 and TRBJ1-5, with TRBD1 identical over 9 bases. The CDR3 bases are TGTGCCAGTAGTTTAACAGGGGGCATTGGCCATCAGCCCCAGCATTTT. The encoded protein is CASSLTGGIGHQPQHF.